A single sample gave rise to the 8 T cell receptor beta chains below, sequenced in a study of radiotherapy plus CTLA-4 blockade in lung cancer. Data came from immunoSEQ multiplex PCR; TCRdb stores just in-frame clones and leaves some out. The table has 95,000 to 150,000 clones, 90% seen once. The specimen comprised peripheral blood, sampled from a patient treated with radiotherapy plus ipilimumab. The origin of the receptors is a human donor with non-small cell lung cancer that progressed on radiotherapy plus ipilimumab.

V and J are TRBV19 and TRBJ2-2, with no clear D. This CDR3 region has 14 residues. V shed 5 bases and J shed 1 base, with 8 bases lying between them. Germline CDR1 is LNHDA and CDR2 is SQIVND (reference sequence). CDR3 DNA sequence: TGTGCCAGTAGTCCTGACTTGAACACCGGGGAGCTGTTTTTT. It yields the protein CASSPDLNTGELFF.

This clone was found a few times. This same CDR3 is encoded by further DNA sequences in the sample. The V gene is TRBV5-1, the J gene TRBJ2-5; no reliable D call. Germline V gene data show CDR1 as SGHRS and CDR2 as YFSETQ. This CDR3 contains 11 residues. The V end lost 4 bases, the J end lost 3 bases, and 4 bases lay between the germline ends. This CDR3 reads CASSLEETQYF. The CDR3, as DNA: TGCGCCAGCAGCCTGGAAGAGACCCAGTACTTC.

This chain uses TRBV5-1 with TRBJ2-1; D perhaps matches TRBD1 (6 bases). The CDR3 totals 13 residues. The V end was cut by 4 bases, the J end by 12 bases, with 17 bases between. Germline V gives CDR1 SGHRS, CDR2 YFSETQ. CDR3 sequence (DNA): TGCGCCAGCAGCACAACTCAGGGGAGCTGGCAGTTCTTC. The encoded protein is CASSTTQGSWQFF.

This clone was observed a single time. This rearrangement joins TRBV4-1 to TRBJ2-2; a weak D match, TRBD2 (6 bases). The CDR3 loop spans 15 amino acids. The ends were cut back, 0 bases at V and 6 bases at J, with 11 bases in the middle. Per the germline V gene, CDR1 is MGHRA and CDR2 is YSYEKL. This chain's CDR3 is CASSQDSEGPGELFF. CDR3 coding DNA: TGCGCCAGCAGCCAAGATTCGGAGGGTCCCGGGGAGCTGTTTTTT.

The chain is built from TRBV27 and TRBJ2-2; the match to TRBD2 covers 11 bases. The CDR3 sequence is 14 residues long. Germline V gene data show CDR1 as MNHEY and CDR2 as SMNVEV (reference sequence). The V and J ends lost 10 bases and 5 bases, in that order; junction bases with no gene match: 6. The CDR3 DNA reads as TGTGCCACTACCCGACTAGCGGGAACCGGGGAGCTGTTTTTT. This encodes CATTRLAGTGELFF.

This chain connects TRBV25-1 to TRBJ2-5, with 10 bases that match TRBD2. V was pared by 2 bases and J by 5 bases, with 5 bases of the junction left unmatched. The CDR3 sequence is 15 residues long. CDR1 is MGHDK and CDR2 is SYGVNS in the germline V gene. In DNA, the CDR3 is TGTGCCAGCAGTGAAGGACTAGCGGTAGGGGAGACCCAGTACTTC. Translation: CASSEGLAVGETQYF.

The V gene is TRBV7-6, the J gene TRBJ2-7; D is possibly TRBD1 or TRBD2 (5 bases each). The CDR3 covers 13 residues. The germline V and J ends were trimmed by 5 bases and 6 bases, with 14 bases remaining between them. CDR1 is SGHVS, CDR2 FNYEAQ, per germline. CDR3 protein: CASSPRVGAEQYF. DNA of the CDR3: TGTGCCAGCAGCCCCAGGGTCGGGGCCGAGCAGTACTTC. The complete variable domain, with remaining parts taken from reference TRBV7-6 and TRBJ2-7, reads GAGVSQSPRYKVTKRGQDVALRCDPISGHVSLYWYRQALGQGPEFLTYFNYEAQQDKSGLPNDRFSAERPEGSISTLTIQRTEQRDSAMYRCASSPRVGAEQYFGPGTRLTVT.

The chain couples TRBV5-1 to TRBJ2-1; possibly TRBD2 for D (6 bases). Germline CDR1 is SGHRS and CDR2 is YFSETQ. The CDR3 sequence is 14 residues long. V was trimmed by 3 bases and J by 7 bases, leaving 14 bases between them. The CDR3 is CASSSGGPGNEQFF. DNA for the CDR3: TGCGCCAGCAGCTCAGGAGGGCCGGGGAATGAGCAGTTCTTC.